Sequencing of this TCR beta chain was carried out in a study of control samples from healthy donors and cancer patients. Profiled with immunoSEQ multiplex PCR; TCRdb holds only in-frame clones, not every one. Of some 130,000 clones listed, roughly 90% are singletons. CDR1 MNHEY and CDR2 SMNVEV come from the germline V gene (reference sequence). This CDR3 region has 16 residues. Between the trimmed V and J ends, which lost 3 bases and 4 bases, there was a span of 18 bases. The specimen sequenced was blood. This chain connects TRBV27 to TRBJ1-2; D is ambiguous. This clonotype was sampled from a woman in her fifties or sixties in good health. The CDR3 DNA is TGTGCCAGCAGTTTTTCCCGCCGGGGTTCCACCTATGGCTACACCTTC. Translation gives CASSFSRRGSTYGYTF.